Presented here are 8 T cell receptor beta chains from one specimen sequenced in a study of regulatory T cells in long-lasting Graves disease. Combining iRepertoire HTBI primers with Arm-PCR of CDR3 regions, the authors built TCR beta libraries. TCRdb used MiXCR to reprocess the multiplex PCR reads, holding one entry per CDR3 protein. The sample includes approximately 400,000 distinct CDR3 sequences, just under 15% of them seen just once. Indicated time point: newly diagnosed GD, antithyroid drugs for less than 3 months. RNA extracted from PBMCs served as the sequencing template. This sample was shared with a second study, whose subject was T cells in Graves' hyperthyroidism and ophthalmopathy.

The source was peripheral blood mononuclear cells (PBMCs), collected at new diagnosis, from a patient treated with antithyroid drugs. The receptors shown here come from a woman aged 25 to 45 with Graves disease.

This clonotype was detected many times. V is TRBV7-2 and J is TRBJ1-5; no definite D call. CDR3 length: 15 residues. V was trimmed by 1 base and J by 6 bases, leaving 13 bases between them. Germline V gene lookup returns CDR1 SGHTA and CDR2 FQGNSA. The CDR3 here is CASSLGPGVGQPQHF. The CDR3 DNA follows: TGTGCCAGCAGCTTAGGTCCCGGTGTGGGTCAGCCCCAGCATTTT. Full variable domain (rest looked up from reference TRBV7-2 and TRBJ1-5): GAGVSQSPSNKVTEKGKDVELRCDPISGHTALYWYRQSLGQGLEFLIYFQGNSAPDKSGLPSDRFSAERTGGSVSTLTIQRTQQEDSAVYLCASSLGPGVGQPQHFGDGTRLSIL.

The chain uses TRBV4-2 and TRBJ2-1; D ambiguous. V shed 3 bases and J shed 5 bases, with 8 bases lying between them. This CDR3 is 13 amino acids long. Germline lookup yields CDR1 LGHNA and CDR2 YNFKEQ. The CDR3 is CASSQKLDNEQFF. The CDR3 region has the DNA TGTGCCAGCAGCCAGAAGTTAGACAATGAGCAGTTCTTC.

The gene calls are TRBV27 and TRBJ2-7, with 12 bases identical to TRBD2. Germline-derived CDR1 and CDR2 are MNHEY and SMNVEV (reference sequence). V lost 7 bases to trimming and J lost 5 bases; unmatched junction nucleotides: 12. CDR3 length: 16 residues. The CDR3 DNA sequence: TGTGCCAGCATGCTAGCGGGAGGGCCGGGTGACGACGAGCAGTACTTC. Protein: CASMLAGGPGDDEQYF.

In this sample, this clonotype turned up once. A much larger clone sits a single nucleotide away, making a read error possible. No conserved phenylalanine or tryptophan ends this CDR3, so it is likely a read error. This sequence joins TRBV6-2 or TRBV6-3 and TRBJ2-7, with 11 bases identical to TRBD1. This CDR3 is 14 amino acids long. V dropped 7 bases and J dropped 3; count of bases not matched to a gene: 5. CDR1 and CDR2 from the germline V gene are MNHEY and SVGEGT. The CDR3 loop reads CASTPGTGGYEQYL. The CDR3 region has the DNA TGTGCCAGCACTCCCGGGACAGGGGGCTACGAGCAGTACCTC.

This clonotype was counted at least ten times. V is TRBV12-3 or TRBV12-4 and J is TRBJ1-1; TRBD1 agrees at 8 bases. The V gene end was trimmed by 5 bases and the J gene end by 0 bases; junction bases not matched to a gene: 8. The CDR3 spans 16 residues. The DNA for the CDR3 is TGTGCCAGCAGTCAGAAACAGGGGGGGATGAACACTGAAGCTTTCTTT. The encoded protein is CASSQKQGGMNTEAFF.

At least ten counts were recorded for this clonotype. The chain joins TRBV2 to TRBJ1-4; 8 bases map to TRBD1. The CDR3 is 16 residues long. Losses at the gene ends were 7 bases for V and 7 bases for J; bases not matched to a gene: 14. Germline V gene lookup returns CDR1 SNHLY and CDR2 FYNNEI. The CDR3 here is CASKRTGLIRAEKLFF. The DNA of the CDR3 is TGTGCCAGCAAGAGGACAGGGTTGATTCGTGCTGAAAAACTGTTTTTT.

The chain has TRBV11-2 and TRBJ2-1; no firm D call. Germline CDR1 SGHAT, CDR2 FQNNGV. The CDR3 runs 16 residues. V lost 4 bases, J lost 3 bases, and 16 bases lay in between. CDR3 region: CASSSRFGVYYNEQFF. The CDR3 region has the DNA TGTGCCAGCAGCTCCCGGTTCGGAGTCTACTACAATGAGCAGTTCTTC.

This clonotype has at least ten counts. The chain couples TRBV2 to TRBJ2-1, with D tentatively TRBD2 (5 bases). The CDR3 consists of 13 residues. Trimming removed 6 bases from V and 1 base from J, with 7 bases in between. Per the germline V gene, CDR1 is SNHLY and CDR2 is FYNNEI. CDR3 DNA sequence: TGTGCCAGCAGCCCGGGATCCTACAATGAGCAGTTCTTC. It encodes CASSPGSYNEQFF.